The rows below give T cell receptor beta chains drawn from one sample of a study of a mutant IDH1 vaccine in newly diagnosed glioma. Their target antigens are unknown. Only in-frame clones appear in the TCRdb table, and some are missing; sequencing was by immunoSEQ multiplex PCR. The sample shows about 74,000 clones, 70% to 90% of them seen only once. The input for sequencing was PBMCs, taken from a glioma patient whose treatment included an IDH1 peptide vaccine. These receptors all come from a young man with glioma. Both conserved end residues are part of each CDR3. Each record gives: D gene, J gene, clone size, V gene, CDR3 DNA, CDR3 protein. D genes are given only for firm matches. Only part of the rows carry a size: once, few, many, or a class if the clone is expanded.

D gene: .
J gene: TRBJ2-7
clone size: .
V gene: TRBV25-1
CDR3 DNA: TGTGCCAGCAGTGACACCAGTCCCTACGAGCAGTACTTC
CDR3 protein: CASSDTSPYEQYF

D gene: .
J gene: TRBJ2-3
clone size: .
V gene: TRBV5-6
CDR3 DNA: TGTGCCAGCAGCCGCCGGGGCCCGGCACAAGATACGCAGTATTTT
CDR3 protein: CASSRRGPAQDTQYF

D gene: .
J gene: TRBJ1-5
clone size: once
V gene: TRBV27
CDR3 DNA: TGTGCCAGCAGCCTTGTCGCAGGGGTTGAAAATCAGCCCCAGCATTTT
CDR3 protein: CASSLVAGVENQPQHF

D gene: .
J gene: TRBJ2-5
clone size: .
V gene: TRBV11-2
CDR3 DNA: TGTGCCAGCAGCCCCCTTTTGGAGACCCAGTACTTC
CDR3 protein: CASSPLLETQYF

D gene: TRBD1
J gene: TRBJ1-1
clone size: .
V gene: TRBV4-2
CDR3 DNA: TGTGCCAGCAGACAGGGCGACAGGGAGAACACTGAAGCTTTCTTT
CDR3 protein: CASRQGDRENTEAFF

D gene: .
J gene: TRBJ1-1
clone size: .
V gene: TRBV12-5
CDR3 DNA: TGTGCTAGTGGTCATGGGAGGGGGGGGAAGAACACTGAAGCTTTCTTT
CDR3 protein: CASGHGRGGKNTEAFF

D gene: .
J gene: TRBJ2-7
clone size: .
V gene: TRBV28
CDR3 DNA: TGTGCCAGCAGTTTATTTCATTCCGCAAGCTCCTACGAGCAGTACTTC
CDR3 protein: CASSLFHSASSYEQYF

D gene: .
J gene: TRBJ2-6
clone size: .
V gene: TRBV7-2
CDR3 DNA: TGTGCCAGCAGCTTTCAGGGCCACTCTGGGGCCAACGTCCTGACTTTC
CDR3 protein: CASSFQGHSGANVLTF

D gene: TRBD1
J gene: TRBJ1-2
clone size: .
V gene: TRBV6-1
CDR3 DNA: TGTGCCAGCAGTGCCCGGACAGGGTCCTATGGCTACACCTTC
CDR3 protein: CASSARTGSYGYTF

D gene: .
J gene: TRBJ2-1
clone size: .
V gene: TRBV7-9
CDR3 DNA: TGTGCCAGCTTCGCCTCGAGCTCCTACAATGAGCAGTTCTTC
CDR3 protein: CASFASSSYNEQFF

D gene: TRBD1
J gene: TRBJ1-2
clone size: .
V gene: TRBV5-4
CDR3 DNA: TGTGCCAGCAGCCTCCCACAGGGGTCGGAGGGCTACACCTTC
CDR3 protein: CASSLPQGSEGYTF

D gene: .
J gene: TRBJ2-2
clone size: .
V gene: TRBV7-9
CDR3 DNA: TGTGCCAGCAGCTGGCAGGGGCACACCGGGGAGCTGTTTTTT
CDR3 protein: CASSWQGHTGELFF

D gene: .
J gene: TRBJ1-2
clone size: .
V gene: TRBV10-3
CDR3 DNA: TGTGCCATCAGTGAGTCGAGGGGTGACTATGGCTACACCTTC
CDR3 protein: CAISESRGDYGYTF

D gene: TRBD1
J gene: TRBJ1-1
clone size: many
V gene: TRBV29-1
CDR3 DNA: TGCAGCGTGACAAGACAGGGCCGTGAAGCTTTCTTT
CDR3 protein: CSVTRQGREAFF

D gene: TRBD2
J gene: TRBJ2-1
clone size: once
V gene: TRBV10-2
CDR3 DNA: TGCGCCAGCAGTATTTTAGCGGGGCCCTACAATGAGCAGTTCTTC
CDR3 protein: CASSILAGPYNEQFF

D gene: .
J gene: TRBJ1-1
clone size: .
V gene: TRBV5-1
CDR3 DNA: TGCGCCAGCAGCTTGGAGGTTACCACTGAAGCTTTCTTT
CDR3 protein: CASSLEVTTEAFF

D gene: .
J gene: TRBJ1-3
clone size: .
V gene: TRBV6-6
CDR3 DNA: TGTGCCAGCAGTTACAGGGGAGGAAACACCATATATTTT
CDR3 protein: CASSYRGGNTIYF

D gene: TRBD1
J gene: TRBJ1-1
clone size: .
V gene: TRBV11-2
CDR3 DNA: TGTGCCAGCAGCTCGTGGGACAGGGTGAACACTGAAGCTTTCTTT
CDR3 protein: CASSSWDRVNTEAFF

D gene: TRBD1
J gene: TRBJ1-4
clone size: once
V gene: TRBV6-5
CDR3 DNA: TGTGCCACCACCGGGACAGGAGCGGAAAAACTGTTTTTT
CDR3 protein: CATTGTGAEKLFF

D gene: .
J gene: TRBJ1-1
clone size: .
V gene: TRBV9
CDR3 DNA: TGTGCCAGCAGCAGGGGCGGGAACACTGAAGCTTTCTTT
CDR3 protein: CASSRGGNTEAFF

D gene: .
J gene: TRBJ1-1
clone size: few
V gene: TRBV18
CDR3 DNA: TGTGCCAGCTCGATAGGGTTAGGGAACACTGAAGCTTTCTTT
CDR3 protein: CASSIGLGNTEAFF

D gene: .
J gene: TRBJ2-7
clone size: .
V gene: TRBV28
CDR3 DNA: TGTGCCAGCCTAAGCGGGGACAGTTCCTACGAGCAGTACTTC
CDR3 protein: CASLSGDSSYEQYF

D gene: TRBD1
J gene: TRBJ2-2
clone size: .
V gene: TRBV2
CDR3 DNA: TGTGCCAGCAGGTTGAGGGCAGGGGGCGGCGGGGAGCTGTTTTTT
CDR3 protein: CASRLRAGGGGELFF

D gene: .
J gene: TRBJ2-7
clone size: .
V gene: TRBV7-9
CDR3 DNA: TGTGCCAGCAGCTTCGAGCAGGGGACCTCCTACGAGCAGTACTTC
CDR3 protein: CASSFEQGTSYEQYF

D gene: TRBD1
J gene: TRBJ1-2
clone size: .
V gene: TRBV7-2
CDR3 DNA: TGTGCCAGCAGCCTATCTACAGGGGGTTATGGCTACACCTTC
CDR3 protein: CASSLSTGGYGYTF

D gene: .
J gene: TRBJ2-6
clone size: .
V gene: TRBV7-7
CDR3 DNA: TGTGCCAGCAGCTCGTGGATAGTGCCACAAAGTCGGGCCAACGTCCTGACTTTC
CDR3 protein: CASSSWIVPQSRANVLTF

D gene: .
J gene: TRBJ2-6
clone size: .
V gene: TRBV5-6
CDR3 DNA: TGTGCCAGCAGCTTGGTCAGGGGATTGGCCAACGTCCTGACTTTC
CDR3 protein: CASSLVRGLANVLTF

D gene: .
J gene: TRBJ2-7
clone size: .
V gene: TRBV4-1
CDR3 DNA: TGCGCCAGCAGTCTACGGGATGACTACGAGCAGTACTTC
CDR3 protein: CASSLRDDYEQYF

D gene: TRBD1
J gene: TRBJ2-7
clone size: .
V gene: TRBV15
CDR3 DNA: TGTGCCACCAGAGAACGGACAGGGGACTACGAGCAGTACTTC
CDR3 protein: CATRERTGDYEQYF

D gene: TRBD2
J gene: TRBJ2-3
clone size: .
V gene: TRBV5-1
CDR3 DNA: TGCGCCAGCAGCTCCCAGGGACTAGCGGAAACAGATACGCAGTATTTT
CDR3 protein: CASSSQGLAETDTQYF

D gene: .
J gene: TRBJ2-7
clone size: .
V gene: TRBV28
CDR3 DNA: TGTGCCAGCAGTTTTCCCTCTGAGGGAGTATCGAACTACGAGCAGTACTTC
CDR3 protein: CASSFPSEGVSNYEQYF

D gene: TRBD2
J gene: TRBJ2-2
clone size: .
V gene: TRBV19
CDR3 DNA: TGTGCCAGTAGTATAGATCGAGATAGCGGGAGTCCGAACACCGGGGAGCTGTTTTTT
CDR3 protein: CASSIDRDSGSPNTGELFF

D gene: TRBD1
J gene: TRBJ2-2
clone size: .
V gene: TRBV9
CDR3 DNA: TGTGCCAGCAGCACCTCGACAGGGAAAGGCACCGGGGAGCTGTTTTTT
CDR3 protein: CASSTSTGKGTGELFF

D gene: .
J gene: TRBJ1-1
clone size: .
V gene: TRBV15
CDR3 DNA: TGTGCCACCAGCAGAGAGGGGGAGGGCACTGAAGCTTTCTTT
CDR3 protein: CATSREGEGTEAFF

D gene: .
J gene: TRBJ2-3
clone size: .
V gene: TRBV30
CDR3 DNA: TGTGCCTGGGGCGGGCTGAGGACAGATACGCAGTATTTT
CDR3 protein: CAWGGLRTDTQYF

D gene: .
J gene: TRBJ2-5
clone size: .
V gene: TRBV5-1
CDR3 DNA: TGCGCCAGCAGCTCCGGGACCCTCGGAGAGACCCAGTACTTC
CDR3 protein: CASSSGTLGETQYF

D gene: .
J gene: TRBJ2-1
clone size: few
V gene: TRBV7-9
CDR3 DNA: TGTGCCAGCAGCACTTGGACGGACCTCTCCTACAATGAGCAGTTCTTC
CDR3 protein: CASSTWTDLSYNEQFF

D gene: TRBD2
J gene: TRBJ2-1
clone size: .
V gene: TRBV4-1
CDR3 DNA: TGCGCCAGCAGCCAAGAACTAGCGGGGCAATACAATGAGCAGTTCTTC
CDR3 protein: CASSQELAGQYNEQFF

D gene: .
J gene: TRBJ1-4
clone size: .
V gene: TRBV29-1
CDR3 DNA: TGCAGCGTTGAAGTGACCGGGCAAGTGGAAAAACTGTTTTTT
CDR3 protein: CSVEVTGQVEKLFF

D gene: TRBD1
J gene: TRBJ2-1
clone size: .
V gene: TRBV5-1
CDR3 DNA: TGCGCCAGCGGGTCTATGTATGGGACAGGGCAGTTCTTC
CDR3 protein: CASGSMYGTGQFF

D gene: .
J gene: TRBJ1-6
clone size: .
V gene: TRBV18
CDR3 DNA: TGTGCCAGCTCAGGCCCACGAGAGTTCCAAATCCGTCCACCCCTCCACTTT
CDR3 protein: CASSGPREFQIRPPLHF